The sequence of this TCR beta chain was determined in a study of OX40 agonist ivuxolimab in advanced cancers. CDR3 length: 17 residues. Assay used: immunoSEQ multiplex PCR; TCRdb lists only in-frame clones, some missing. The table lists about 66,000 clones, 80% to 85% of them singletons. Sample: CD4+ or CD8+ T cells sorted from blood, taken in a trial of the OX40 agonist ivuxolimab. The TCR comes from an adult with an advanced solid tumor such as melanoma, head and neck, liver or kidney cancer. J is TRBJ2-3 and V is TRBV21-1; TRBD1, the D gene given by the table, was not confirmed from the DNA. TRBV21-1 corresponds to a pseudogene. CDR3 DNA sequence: TGTGCCAGCAGCCAAAGAGCAGGGAAGAGGTCCACAGATACGCAGTATTTT. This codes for CASSQRAGKRSTDTQYF.